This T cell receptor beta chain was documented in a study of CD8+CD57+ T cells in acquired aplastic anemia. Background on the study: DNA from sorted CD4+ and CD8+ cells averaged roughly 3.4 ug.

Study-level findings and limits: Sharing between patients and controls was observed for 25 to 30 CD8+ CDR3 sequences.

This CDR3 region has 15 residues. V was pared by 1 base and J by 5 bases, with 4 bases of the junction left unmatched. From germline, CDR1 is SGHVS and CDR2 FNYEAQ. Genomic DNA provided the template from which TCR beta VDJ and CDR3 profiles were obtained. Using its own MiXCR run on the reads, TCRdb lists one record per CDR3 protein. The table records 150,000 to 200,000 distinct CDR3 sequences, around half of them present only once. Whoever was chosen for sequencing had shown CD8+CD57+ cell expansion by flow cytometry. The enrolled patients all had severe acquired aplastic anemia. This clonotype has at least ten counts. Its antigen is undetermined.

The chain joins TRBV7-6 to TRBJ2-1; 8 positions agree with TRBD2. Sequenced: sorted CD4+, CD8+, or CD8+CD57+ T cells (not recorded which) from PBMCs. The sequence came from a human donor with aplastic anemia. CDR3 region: CASSLVSGANNEQFF. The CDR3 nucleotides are TGTGCCAGCAGCTTAGTTAGCGGGGCAAACAATGAGCAGTTCTTC.